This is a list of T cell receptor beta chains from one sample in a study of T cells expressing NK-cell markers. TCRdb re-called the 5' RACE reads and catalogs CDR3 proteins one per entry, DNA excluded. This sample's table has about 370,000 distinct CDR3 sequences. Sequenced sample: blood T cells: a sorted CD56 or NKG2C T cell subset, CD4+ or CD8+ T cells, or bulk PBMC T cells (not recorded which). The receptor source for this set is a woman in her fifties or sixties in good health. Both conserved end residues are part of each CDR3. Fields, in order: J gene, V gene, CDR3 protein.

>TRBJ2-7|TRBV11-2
CASSTTSGRRNEQYF
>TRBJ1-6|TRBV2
CASSENGINSPLHF
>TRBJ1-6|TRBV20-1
CSARDRADYNSPLHF
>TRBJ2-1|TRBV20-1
CSARPVAGGYNEQFF
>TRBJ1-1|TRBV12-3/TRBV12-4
CASSIIGAGNTEAFF
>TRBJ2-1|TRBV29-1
CSVGGTGGRNEQFF
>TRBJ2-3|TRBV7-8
CASSVSSVVTTDTQYF
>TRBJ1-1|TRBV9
CASSVVAQNTEAFF
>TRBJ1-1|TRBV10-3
CATTPLPNTEAFF
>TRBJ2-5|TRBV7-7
CASSLGGGRGQETQYF
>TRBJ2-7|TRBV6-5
CASSTRDRGTYEQYF
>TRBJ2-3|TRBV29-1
CSVGGLAGGQRAPDTQYF
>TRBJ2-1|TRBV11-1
CASSFSGGLYNEQFF
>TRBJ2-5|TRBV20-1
CSARKIRVEGETQYF
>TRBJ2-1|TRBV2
CASSPRRDNEQFF
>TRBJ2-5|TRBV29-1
CSVRGAKTQYF
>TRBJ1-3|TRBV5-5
CASSLVQRDTIYF
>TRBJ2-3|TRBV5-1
CASSPPNTGGRDTQYF
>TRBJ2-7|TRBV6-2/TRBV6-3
CASSKSGSGRFSYEQYF
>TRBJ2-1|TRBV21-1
CASRRGRAYNEQFF
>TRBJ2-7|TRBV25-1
CASSEFGVQSHEQYF
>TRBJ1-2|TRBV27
CASSSGQGTGGYTF
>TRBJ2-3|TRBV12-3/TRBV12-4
CASSFGTEDTQYF
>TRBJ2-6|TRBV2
CASKMSGANVLTF
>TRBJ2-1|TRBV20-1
CSALRGGATNEQFF
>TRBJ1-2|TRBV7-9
CASSLGDRRLYGYTF